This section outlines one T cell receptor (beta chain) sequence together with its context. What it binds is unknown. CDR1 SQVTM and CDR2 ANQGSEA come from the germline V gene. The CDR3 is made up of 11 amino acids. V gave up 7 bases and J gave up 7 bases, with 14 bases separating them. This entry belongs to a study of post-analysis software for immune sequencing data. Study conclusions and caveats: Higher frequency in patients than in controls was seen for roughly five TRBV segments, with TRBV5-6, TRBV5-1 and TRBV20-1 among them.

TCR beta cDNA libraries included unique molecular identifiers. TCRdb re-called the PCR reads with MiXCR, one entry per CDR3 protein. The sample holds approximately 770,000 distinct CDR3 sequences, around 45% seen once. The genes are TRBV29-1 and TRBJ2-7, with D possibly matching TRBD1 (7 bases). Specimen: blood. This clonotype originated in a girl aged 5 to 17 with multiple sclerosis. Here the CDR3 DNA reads TGCAGCGCCAGGGGGGTCTGGGAGCAGTACTTC. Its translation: CSARGVWEQYF.